The 6 T cell receptor beta chains in this list originate from one sample, sequenced in a study of a mutant IDH1 vaccine in newly diagnosed glioma. Time point specified: week 23, last vaccination. The vaccine gave 300 ug of a 20-mer mutant IDH1 peptide subcutaneously per dose. Which antigens these TCRs recognize remains unknown. Generated by immunoSEQ multiplex PCR, the TCRdb table keeps only in-frame clones and is missing some. The table includes about 65,000 clones, around 83% detected once. Sequenced material: PBMCs, taken from a glioma patient whose treatment included an IDH1 peptide vaccine. The receptors were sampled from a man in his thirties or forties with glioma.

DNA of the CDR3: TGTGCCAGCAGCCTCCAGTCGAACACTGAAGCTTTCTTT. Amino acid sequence: CASSLQSNTEAFF. V usage is TRBV13 and J usage is TRBJ1-1; no clear D. Germline V lookup: CDR1 PRHDT, CDR2 FYEKMQ (reference sequence). There are 13 residues in the CDR3. V was shortened by 5 bases and J by 1 base, with 8 bases between the two germline ends.

The sample holds a few counts of this clone. The chain recombines TRBV28 with TRBJ1-1; possibly TRBD1 for D (5 bases). Per the germline V gene, CDR1 is MDHEN and CDR2 is SYDVKM. The CDR3 sequence is 12 residues long. Trimming removed 10 bases at V and 5 bases at J, with 14 bases between. The CDR3 is CATKTGVTEAFF. DNA of the CDR3: TGTGCCACCAAGACGGGGGTAACTGAAGCTTTCTTT.

CDR3 loop: CATRDRDYGYTF. CDR3 sequence (DNA): TGTGCCACCAGAGACAGGGACTATGGCTACACCTTC. The chain has TRBV19 and TRBJ1-2; 7 nucleotides line up with TRBD1. The CDR3 covers 12 residues. V was pared by 10 bases and J by 3 bases, with 5 bases of the junction left unmatched. Germline V lookup: CDR1 LNHDA, CDR2 SQIVND (reference sequence).

The chain has TRBV2 and TRBJ1-1, with 11 bases lining up with TRBD1. Germline CDR1 is SNHLY and CDR2 is FYNNEI. The ends lost 3 bases at V and 5 bases at J; junction bases unmatched: 5. The CDR3 totals 15 residues. CDR3 loop: CASSEGQGVRTEAFF. CDR3 nucleotides: TGTGCCAGCAGTGAGGGACAGGGGGTCAGGACTGAAGCTTTCTTT.

The chain joins TRBV7-9 to TRBJ2-5; D may be TRBD2 (5 bases). The V gene's germline CDR1 is SEHNR and CDR2 FQNEAQ (reference sequence). Trimming pared 3 bases from V and 4 bases from J, leaving 9 bases between. This CDR3 comprises 13 residues. The CDR3 loop reads CASSFRRSETQYF. Here the CDR3 DNA reads TGTGCCAGCAGCTTTAGGAGGTCAGAGACCCAGTACTTC.

The rearrangement links TRBV27 to TRBJ1-2; D unresolved. The CDR3 runs 13 residues. Trimming took 6 bases from V and 4 from J, leaving 12 bases between them. Germline V gene data show CDR1 as MNHEY and CDR2 as SMNVEV (reference sequence). The CDR3 spells CASRSSGSYGYTF. The CDR3 region has the DNA TGTGCCAGCAGATCGAGCGGCAGCTATGGCTACACCTTC.